This paragraph covers one T cell receptor beta chain sequence. As yet, its antigen is unknown. The assay was immunoSEQ multiplex PCR, and TCRdb's table has in-frame clones only and misses some. The sample lists 25,000 or so clones, roughly 73% seen once, with roughly 22% in the top ten. CDR3 size: 15 residues. Germline CDR1 is MNHNY and CDR2 is SVGAGI (reference sequence). Deletions cut 5 bases from V and 0 bases from J, with 10 bases between. This record belongs to a study of vaccination effects on CD4 cells after COVID-19. Before sequencing, viral peptide pools were used by the ViraFEST assay to expand antigen-specific CD4+ T cells. After around nine days in culture, the CD4+ T cells were isolated. Vaccinees lacked prior SARS-CoV-2 infection and tested negative for nucleocapsid antibodies. Roughly 2.1 million PBMC were seeded per well and grown in the presence of 9 to 10 IU/ml IL-2 and 8.5 to 10 ug/ml peptides.

Overall study results and limits: The vaccine-induced clones of healthy vaccinees included only 1 of 255 that cross-reacted with common cold coronaviruses.

V and J are TRBV6-6 and TRBJ2-2, with a tentative D call TRBD1 (6 bases). The origin of this receptor is a human donor who received a COVID-19 vaccine. This sample comprised CD4+ T cells from PBMCs cultured with HCoV-NL63 spike peptides, obtained before COVID-19 vaccination. The CDR3 reads CASSKQGANTGELFF. The CDR3 region has the DNA TGTGCCAGCAGTAAACAGGGTGCGAACACCGGGGAGCTGTTTTTT.